This T cell receptor beta chain was recovered during a study of control samples from healthy donors and cancer patients. TCRdb's table, derived via immunoSEQ multiplex PCR, lists solely in-frame clones and lacks some. This table holds 130,000 to 150,000 clones, about 91% found once. V trimming: 4 bases; J trimming: 7 bases; junction bases outside the gene matches: 7. The CDR3 has 15 residues. CDR1 is SGHTA and CDR2 is FQGNSA in the germline V gene. The chain has TRBV7-2 and TRBJ2-1, with 10 bases that match TRBD2. Material for sequencing was blood. The TCR comes from a man aged 25 to 45 in good health. This CDR3 reads CASSYKRGGGNEQFF. CDR3 sequence (DNA): TGTGCCAGCAGCTATAAGCGGGGGGGTGGAAATGAGCAGTTCTTC.